This TCR beta chain was found in a study of cytomegalovirus exposure and HLA in healthy donors (dated by TCRdb to about 2017). About the study as a whole: In an earlier analysis of about 560 of the donors, approximately 260 Gb of sequence data and 90 million to 130 million unique TCR beta sequences from about 180 million T cells were reported. An early release that covered approximately 600 HLA-typed donors contained 300 to 350 gigabases of sequencing data and tens of millions of unique TCR sequences. Among the roughly 400 genotyped donors, around 79% belonged to the genetic ancestry cluster associated with self-reported Caucasian donors. The aim of the study was to test whether cataloging public T cell receptors could identify signatures of past pathogen exposure. The study profiled the T cell repertoires of some 610 subjects by immunosequencing and related them to cytomegalovirus serostatus. In addition to the first cohort of 650 to 750 subjects, a separate validation cohort of 120 different subjects was used. To predict cytomegalovirus infection status, the study combined high-throughput TCR immunosequencing, statistical association of individual TCRs with disease status, and machine learning. In a later analysis, previously published TCR beta repertoires from 550 to 750 donors were re-analyzed and high-resolution HLA genotyping was added so that TCR occurrence patterns could be studied. In the later analysis, no new phenotypic data were used to find candidate immune exposures; instead, reliance was placed on TCR beta sequences and their occurrence across donors. An earlier analysis of some 600 of the donors applied high-throughput TCR beta sequencing to assess whether each TCR beta V gene segment acted as functional or pseudogenic. Donor age, sex, ethnicity and CMV serostatus were collected together with the repertoire data. Genome-wide SNP genotypes for about 60% of the 666 donors were used in a later genetic analysis, which treated that subset as a discovery cohort. Every repertoire in the discovery cohort had been generated on one and the same sequencing platform. Class I and class II HLA loci were covered by the typing at four-digit resolution. The number of typed donors differed by locus: roughly 620-640 for A, B, C, DRB1 and DQB1; 500 to 550 for DQA1; approximately 600 for DPA1; and some 430 for DPB1. About 5 DR-DQ haplotypes were handled as single units for association and clustering, since linkage in the cohort was strong. On average, 235,054 unique TCR beta nucleotide sequences were sequenced per donor among roughly 430 genotyped donors of the cohort, with about 17% of those sequences being non-productive. Paper-wide results and their limitations: HLA typing was unavailable for some donors at each locus, so association tests used only the typed subset. According to the authors, the approach could potentially be generalized to other disease states and immunological phenotypes. Specific HLA alleles were associated with more than 15,000 TCR beta sequences at a false discovery rate of 0.05 in a later analysis. Several of the top co-occurrence clusters appeared to be linked to parvovirus B19, influenza, CMV and Epstein-Barr virus, according to a later analysis. In this cohort, only TCR beta chains were sequenced, and detectable features were limited by the absence of alpha or paired-chain data. A cluster of highly shared sequence variants was judged likely to be a technical artifact of the sequencing pipeline. Because counts were too low, 15 to 20 rarely observed V segments, including chromosome 9 orphons, were excluded from the earlier analysis of around 590 of the donors. An association between a missense DCLRE1C variant and V-gene and J-gene trimming of TCR beta chains was found in a later genetic analysis and replicated in an independent cohort. Across donors, most TCR sequences were observed very rarely, whereas some public TCRs were present in many individuals. A later analysis found that TCR association rates varied across HLA loci, with DRB1 alleles showing the most associated TCRs and HLA-C alleles the fewest. A later genetic analysis reported fewer N-insertions in productive TCRs among donors in an Asian-associated ancestry cluster than the roughly 620-donor mean. The study gave a list of 150 to 200 TCR beta chains associated with cytomegalovirus. The only immune exposure information available for the cohort was CMV serostatus. The classifier was reported to diagnose cytomegalovirus status with high specificity and sensitivity in both the original and validation cohorts. Some IMGT-functional V segments, including TRBV6-2 and TRBV6-3, could not be told apart with the 87-base-pair reads, so those segments were excluded. In vitro tests confirmed that three of the cytomegalovirus-associated TCR beta chains recognize cytomegalovirus antigens. A further reported finding was that TCR beta sequences accurately predicted the HLA-A and HLA-B alleles for most subjects in the first cohort. In an earlier analysis of around 600 of the donors, most TCR beta V segments were observed in productive rearrangements about 87% or about 30% of the time, broadly matching IMGT annotations. In a later analysis, most CMV-associated TCR beta chains were found to appear HLA-restricted, with HLA associations seemingly driven largely by CMV exposure. Correlated functional status among segregating V segments might reflect linkage disequilibrium, but an unknown experimental factor could not be ruled out. The presence/absence analyses assumed that sequencing depth was roughly uniform across donors, and that assumption may not be true. When HLA alleles, especially DR and DQ, strongly co-occurred, TCR associations were difficult to assign to individual alleles. A later analysis found that HLA-associated TCR beta chains were more clonally expanded and had lower generation probabilities than equally common non-associated chains.

The cohort was made up of approximately 700 healthy bone marrow donors. Cohort members were all nominally healthy when sampled, although unrecorded immune exposures were likely present. The donor tested CMV seronegative and was one of the 352 seronegative cohort members. Every donor gave a peripheral blood sample, and the peripheral blood mononuclear cells from that sample were used for TCR beta sequencing. The Qiagen DNeasy Blood Extraction Kit was used to extract genomic DNA from the blood cell samples. Libraries came from the immunoSEQ multiplex PCR assay. A mixture of 60 forward primers for TCR Vbeta segments and 13 reverse primers for TCR Jbeta segments was used in the multiplex PCR. The CDR3 region of rearranged TCR beta genes was amplified from genomic DNA by a multiplex PCR assay. On the Illumina HiSeq System, the amplified TCR beta libraries were sequenced as 87-base-pair reads. The authors' pipeline ran thus. A later analysis counted some 80 million unique TCR beta chains across the 600 to 850 repertoires, and roughly 10 million of these chains were shared by at least two donors. Raw reads were error-corrected and collapsed into unique sequences by a nearest-neighbor algorithm in which closely related sequences were merged to remove PCR and sequencing errors. To assign V, D and J gene segments, CDR3 sequences were aligned to IMGT reference sequences. For a sequence to be retained, at least a six-nucleotide match to both a V gene segment and a J gene segment was required. A rearrangement was called productive if the CDR3 had no stop codons and remained in frame with V and J, and every other rearrangement was called non-productive. CDR3 was defined by IMGT convention, running from the second conserved V-encoded cysteine to the conserved J-encoded phenylalanine. The earlier analysis of about 590 of the donors excluded sequences that lacked an unambiguous match to a single V gene segment. An earlier analysis of fewer than 650 of the donors classified V segments as functional when productive rearrangements were above 56.7% and as segregating when the standard deviation between donors was above 5%. To diagnose cytomegalovirus status from the catalog of TCR beta chain sequences, a statistical classification framework was built. In a later analysis, V and J genes were assigned by comparing TCR nucleotide sequences against IMGT/GENE-DB human TR gene sequences. Using the TCRdist pipeline, a later analysis assigned CDR3 sequences along with most-parsimonious VDJ recombination scenarios. A later analysis defined each TCR beta chain by its CDR3 amino acid sequence plus V-gene family, and excluded reads lacking a unique V-gene family. To address suspected cross-contamination and a sequencing artifact, a later analysis removed some 620 highly shared, low-generation-probability nucleotide sequences. A later analysis calculated a clonal expansion index for each public chain from normalized within-repertoire ranks of inferred template counts. Generation probabilities in a later analysis came from a VDJ recombination model fitted to out-of-frame rearrangements, and those results were checked against IGoR. In a later analysis, hypergeometric tests were used to score TCR-TCR, TCR-HLA and TCR-CMV co-occurrence, with a repertoire-size bias correction applied to TCR pairs. To estimate false discovery rates, a later analysis permuted the HLA or CMV assignments 20 times. A later analysis grouped co-occurring TCRs with DBSCAN, adding TCRdist sequence similarity when clustering within HLA-allele-positive subsets. Co-occurrence clustering excluded repertoires with fewer than 30,000 or more than 120,000 public chains, plus five with anomalous nucleotide sharing. Imported from immuneACCESS, the table was reduced by TCRdb to in-frame sequences with V and J called. These copies leave out some clones; in studies compared against another copy, an unresolved V gene accounts for under half, and the cause of the remainder is not known. The V and J calls and clone size come from that table; D and trimming were worked out from the DNA. This sample holds about 170,000 clones; about four fifths were observed only once. Clones ranked in the top ten supply under 0.4% of the sample.

For this clone: The target of this receptor is not known. Base qualities are missing; no much larger clone stands one base away.

The CDR3, cysteine through phenylalanine, is 14 amino acids long. Left in the record is the CDR3 DNA by itself, 42 bases read in frame from the first base. Trimming removed 8 bases from V and 2 bases from J; the gene matches leave 3 bases unexplained. The germline V gene provides CDR1 SNHLY and CDR2 FYNNEI. Recombination linked TRBV2 to TRBJ1-5; TRBD1 lines up with 10 middle nucleotides. The sequence was collected from a boy aged 2 to 10 in good health and CMV-seronegative. Sequencing was done on a sample of PBMCs. The DNA sequence reads TGTGCCAGCCGTGGACAGGGGGGCAATCAGCCCCAGCATTTT. It encodes CASRGQGGNQPQHF.